This T cell receptor beta chain was captured in a study of blood T cell repertoires in COVID-19. The CDR3 sequence is 19 residues long. CDR1 is MNHEY and CDR2 is SMNVEV in the germline V gene (reference sequence). On this clone: Germline is not matched at one junction end, which may reflect a read error.

As processed by the authors: Nucleated cell counts were estimated from reference gene primer amplification. This table comes from immunoSEQ multiplex PCR, and its TCRdb copy is limited to in-frame clones, with some not included. For V, J and clone size, that table is used; D and trimming come from the DNA. The table shows around 74,000 clones, with around 88% occurring only once. This TCR was recovered from a man aged 30 to 39 with acute or convalescent COVID-19. Material for sequencing was peripheral blood. The gene calls are TRBV27 and TRBJ1-4, with TRBD1 as a possible D gene (5 bases). Here the CDR3 reads CASSLSVPGLVATNEKLFF. CDR3 coding DNA: TGTGCCAGCAGTCTATCGGTGCCAGGGTTAGTTGCAACTAATGAAAAACTGTTTTTT.